This T cell receptor (beta chain) was documented in a study of Graves' ophthalmopathy and Graves' hyperthyroidism. Study in general: Peripheral blood was gathered at the point of initial diagnosis, before any treatment started.

To note about this clonotype: No antigen is known for it.

General study points: Ophthalmopathy could be told apart from stable hyperthyroidism by a 13-signature model (approximately 91% sensitivity, around 84% specificity).

Amplification of the TCR beta CDR3 regions used RNA transcripts (as template). RT-PCR in the first round used HTBI primers; a second-round multiplex PCR followed. TCRdb re-analysed the multiplex PCR reads in MiXCR, keeping a single row per CDR3 protein. The sample has about 390,000 distinct CDR3 sequences; 15% to 17% are singletons. V lost 6 bases to trimming and J lost 3 bases, with 18 bases between them. The CDR3 consists of 16 residues. CDR1 is KGHSH and CDR2 is LQKENI in the germline V gene. Among the exclusions were patients with other autoimmune diseases, uncontrolled infections, pregnancy or lactation.

The chain joins TRBV18 to TRBJ1-5, with unresolved D. The receptor was derived from a young woman with stable Graves' hyperthyroidism. The sequenced sample consisted of peripheral blood. The DNA for the CDR3 is TGTGCCAGCTCTCCCTGGGCGGGAGACAACAATCAGCCCCAGCATTTT. It yields the protein CASSPWAGDNNQPQHF.